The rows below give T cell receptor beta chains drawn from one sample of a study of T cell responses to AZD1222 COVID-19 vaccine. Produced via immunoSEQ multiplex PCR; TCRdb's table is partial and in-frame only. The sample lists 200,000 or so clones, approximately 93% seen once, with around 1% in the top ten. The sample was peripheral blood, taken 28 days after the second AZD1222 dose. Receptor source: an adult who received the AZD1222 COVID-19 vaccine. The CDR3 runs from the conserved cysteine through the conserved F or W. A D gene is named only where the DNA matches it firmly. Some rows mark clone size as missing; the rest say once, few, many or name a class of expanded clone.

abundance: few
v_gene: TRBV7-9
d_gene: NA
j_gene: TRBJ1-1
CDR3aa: CASSPKGGGVGAFF
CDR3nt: TGTGCCAGCAGCCCGAAGGGAGGTGGAGTAGGAGCTTTCTTT

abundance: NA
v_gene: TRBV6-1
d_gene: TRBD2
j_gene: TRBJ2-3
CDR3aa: CASSDQRLAGKPTDTQYF
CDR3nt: TGTGCCAGCAGTGACCAGAGACTAGCGGGAAAACCTACAGATACGCAGTATTTT

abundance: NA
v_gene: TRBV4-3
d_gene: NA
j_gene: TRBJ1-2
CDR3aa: CASRGVGGSYGYTF
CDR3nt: TGCGCCAGCAGGGGGGTTGGGGGCAGCTATGGCTACACCTTC

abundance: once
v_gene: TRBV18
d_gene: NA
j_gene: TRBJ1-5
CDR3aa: CASSSSGDSNQPQHF
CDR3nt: TGTGCCAGCTCGTCCTCAGGGGATAGCAATCAGCCCCAGCATTTT

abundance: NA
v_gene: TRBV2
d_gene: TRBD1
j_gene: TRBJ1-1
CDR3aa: CASRARTGQNTEAFF
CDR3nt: TGTGCCAGCAGGGCGAGGACAGGGCAAAACACTGAAGCTTTCTTT

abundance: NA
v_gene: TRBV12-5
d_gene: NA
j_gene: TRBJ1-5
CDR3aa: CASGLSDPADRPNSNQPQHF
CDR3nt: TGTGCTAGTGGTTTGTCCGACCCGGCGGACCGTCCTAATAGCAATCAGCCCCAGCATTTT

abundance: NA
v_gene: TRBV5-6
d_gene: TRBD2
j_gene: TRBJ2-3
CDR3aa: CASSYGTSDYTQYF
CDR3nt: TGTGCCAGCAGCTATGGGACTAGCGACTATACGCAGTATTTT

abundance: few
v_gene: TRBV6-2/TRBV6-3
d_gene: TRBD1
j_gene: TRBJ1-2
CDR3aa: CASSRQGNYGYTF
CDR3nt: TGTGCCAGCAGTCGACAGGGAAACTATGGCTACACCTTC

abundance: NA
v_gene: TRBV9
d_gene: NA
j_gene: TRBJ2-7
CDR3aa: CASSPRDTRYEQYF
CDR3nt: TGTGCCAGCAGCCCCCGGGACACCCGCTACGAGCAGTACTTC

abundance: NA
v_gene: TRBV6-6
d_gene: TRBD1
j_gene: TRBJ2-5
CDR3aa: CASGPPLTGGRETQYF
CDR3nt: TGTGCCAGCGGACCCCCCCTTACAGGGGGCCGGGAGACCCAGTACTTC

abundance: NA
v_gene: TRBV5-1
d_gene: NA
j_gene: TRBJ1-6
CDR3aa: CASGTVDNSPLHF
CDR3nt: TGCGCCAGCGGAACGGTCGATAATTCACCCCTCCACTTT

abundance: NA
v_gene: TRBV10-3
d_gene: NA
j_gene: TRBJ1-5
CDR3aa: CAISGQAQPQHF
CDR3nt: TGTGCCATCAGTGGACAGGCTCAGCCCCAGCATTTT

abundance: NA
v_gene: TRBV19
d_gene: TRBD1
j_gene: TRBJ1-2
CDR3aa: CASSPTGQGGGYTF
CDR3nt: TGTGCCAGTAGCCCGACGGGACAGGGGGGTGGCTACACCTTC

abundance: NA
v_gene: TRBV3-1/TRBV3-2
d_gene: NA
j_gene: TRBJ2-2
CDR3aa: CASSTRGGANTGELFF
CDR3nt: TGTGCCAGCAGCACCAGGGGCGGGGCGAACACCGGGGAGCTGTTTTTT

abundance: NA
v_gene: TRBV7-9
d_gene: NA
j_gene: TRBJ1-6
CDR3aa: CASSLQSGFSPLHF
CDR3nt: TGTGCCAGCAGCTTACAGTCAGGGTTTTCACCCCTCCACTTT

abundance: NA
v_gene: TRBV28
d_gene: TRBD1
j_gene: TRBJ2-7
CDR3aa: CASSLAGTGGEQYF
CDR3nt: TGTGCCAGCAGTTTGGCCGGGACAGGGGGCGAGCAGTACTTC

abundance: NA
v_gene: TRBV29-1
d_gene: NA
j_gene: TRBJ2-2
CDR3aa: CSVDVIGTGELFF
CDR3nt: TGCAGCGTTGATGTCATCGGAACAGGGGAGCTGTTTTTT

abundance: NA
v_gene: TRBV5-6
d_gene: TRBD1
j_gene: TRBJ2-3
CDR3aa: CASSIRDRGLSTDTQYF
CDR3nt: TGTGCCAGCAGCATCCGGGACAGGGGGCTCAGCACAGATACGCAGTATTTT

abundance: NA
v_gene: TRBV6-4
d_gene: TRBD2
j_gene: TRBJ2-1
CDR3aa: CASTLAGGRDEQFF
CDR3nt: TGTGCCAGCACACTAGCGGGGGGCCGGGATGAGCAGTTCTTC

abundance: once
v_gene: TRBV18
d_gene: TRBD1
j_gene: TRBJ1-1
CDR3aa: CASSLGQGAMNTEAFF
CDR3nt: TGTGCCAGCTCACTAGGACAGGGGGCAATGAACACTGAAGCTTTCTTT

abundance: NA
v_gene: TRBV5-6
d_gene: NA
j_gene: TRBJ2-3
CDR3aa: CASSLERWPGGADTQYF
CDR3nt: TGTGCCAGCAGCTTGGAGAGGTGGCCAGGAGGGGCAGATACGCAGTATTTT

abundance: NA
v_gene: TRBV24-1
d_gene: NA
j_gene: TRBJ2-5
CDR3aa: CATSDSGPAQETQYF
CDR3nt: TGTGCCACCAGTGATAGTGGGCCTGCTCAAGAGACCCAGTACTTC

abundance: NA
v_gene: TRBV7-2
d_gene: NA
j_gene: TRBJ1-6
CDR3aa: CASSPPGRVLGSPLHF
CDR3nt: TGTGCCAGCAGCCCACCAGGCAGGGTATTAGGATCACCCCTCCACTTT

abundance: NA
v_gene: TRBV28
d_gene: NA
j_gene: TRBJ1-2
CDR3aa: CASGSQGAYGYTF
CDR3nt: TGTGCCAGCGGGAGTCAGGGTGCCTATGGCTACACCTTC

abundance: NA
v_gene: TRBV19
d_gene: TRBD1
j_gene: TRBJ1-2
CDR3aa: CASSMGQGYGYTF
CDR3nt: TGTGCCAGTAGTATGGGACAGGGGTATGGCTACACCTTC

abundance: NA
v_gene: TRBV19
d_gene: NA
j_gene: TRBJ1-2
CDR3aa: CASSIEGVGDYGYTF
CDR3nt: TGTGCCAGTAGTATTGAAGGGGTGGGTGACTATGGCTACACCTTC

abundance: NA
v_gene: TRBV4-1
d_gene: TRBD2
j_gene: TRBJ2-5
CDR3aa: CASSPLSTSGRGTQYF
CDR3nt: TGCGCCAGCAGCCCCCTTTCGACTAGCGGGAGGGGGACCCAGTACTTC

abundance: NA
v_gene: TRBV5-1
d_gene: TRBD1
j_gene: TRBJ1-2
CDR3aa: CASRQGQGNGYTF
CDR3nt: TGCGCCAGCAGGCAGGGACAGGGGAATGGCTACACCTTC

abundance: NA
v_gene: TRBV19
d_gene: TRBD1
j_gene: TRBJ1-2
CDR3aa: CASSIGTGHGYTF
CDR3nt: TGTGCCAGTAGTATAGGGACAGGGCATGGCTACACCTTC

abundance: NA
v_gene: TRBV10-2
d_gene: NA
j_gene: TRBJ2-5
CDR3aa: CASGLRNLLDETQYF
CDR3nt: TGCGCCAGCGGACTGAGGAATCTACTTGACGAGACCCAGTACTTC

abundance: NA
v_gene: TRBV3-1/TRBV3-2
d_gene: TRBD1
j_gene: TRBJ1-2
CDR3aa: CASSPGDRGGYTF
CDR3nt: TGTGCCAGCAGCCCCGGGGACAGGGGTGGCTACACCTTC

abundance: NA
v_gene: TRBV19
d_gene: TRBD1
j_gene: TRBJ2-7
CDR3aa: CASSEGQGAYEQYF
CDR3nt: TGTGCCAGTAGTGAGGGACAGGGGGCTTACGAGCAGTACTTC

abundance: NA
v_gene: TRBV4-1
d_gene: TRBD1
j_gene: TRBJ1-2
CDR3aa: CASSQGAGGLGGYTF
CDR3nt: TGCGCCAGCAGCCAAGGGGCAGGGGGCTTGGGTGGCTACACCTTC

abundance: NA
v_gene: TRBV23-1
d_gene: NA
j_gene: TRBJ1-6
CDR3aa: CASRPITRGRNSPLHF
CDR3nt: TGCGCCAGCAGACCGATAACCAGGGGAAGAAATTCACCCCTCCACTTT

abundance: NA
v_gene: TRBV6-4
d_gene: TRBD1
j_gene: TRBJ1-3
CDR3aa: CASSPGQAFSGNTIYF
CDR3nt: TGTGCCAGCAGTCCGGGACAGGCGTTCTCTGGAAACACCATATATTTT

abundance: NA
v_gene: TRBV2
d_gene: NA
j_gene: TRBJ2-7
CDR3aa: CASSDYYEQYF
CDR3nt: TGTGCCAGCAGTGACTACTACGAGCAGTACTTC

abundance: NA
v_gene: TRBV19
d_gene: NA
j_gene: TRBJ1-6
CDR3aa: CASSIFSNNSPLHF
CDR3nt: TGTGCCAGTAGTATATTCAGCAATAATTCACCCCTCCACTTT

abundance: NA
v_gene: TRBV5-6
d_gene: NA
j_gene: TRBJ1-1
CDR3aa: CASSINTPNTEAFF
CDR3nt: TGTGCCAGCAGCATAAACACACCGAACACTGAAGCTTTCTTT

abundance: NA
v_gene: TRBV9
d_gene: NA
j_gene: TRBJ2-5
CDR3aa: CASSVGGIQETQYF
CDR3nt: TGTGCCAGCAGCGTAGGGGGTATCCAAGAGACCCAGTACTTC

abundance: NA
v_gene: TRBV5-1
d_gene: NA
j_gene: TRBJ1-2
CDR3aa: CASSPGSSRGYGYTF
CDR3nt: TGCGCCAGCAGCCCTGGGTCTTCCCGCGGCTATGGCTACACCTTC

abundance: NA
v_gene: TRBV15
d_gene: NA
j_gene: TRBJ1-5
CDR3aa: CATTMNRAEPQHF
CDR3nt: TGTGCCACCACTATGAACCGGGCCGAGCCCCAGCATTTT

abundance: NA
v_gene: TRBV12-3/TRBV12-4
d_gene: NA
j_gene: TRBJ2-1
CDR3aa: CASRPKVRQFF
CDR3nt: TGTGCCAGCAGACCAAAGGTTAGGCAGTTCTTC

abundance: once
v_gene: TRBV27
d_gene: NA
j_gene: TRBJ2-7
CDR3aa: CASSLAWTSDEQYF
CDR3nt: TGTGCCAGCAGTTTAGCGTGGACCTCGGACGAGCAGTACTTC

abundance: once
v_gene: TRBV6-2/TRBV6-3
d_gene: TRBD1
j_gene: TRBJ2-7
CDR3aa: CASSPGTGNAYEQYF
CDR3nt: TGTGCCAGCAGCCCCGGGACAGGGAATGCCTACGAGCAGTACTTC

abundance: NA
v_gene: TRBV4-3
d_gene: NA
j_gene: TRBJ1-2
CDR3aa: CASSSWVGGAGYTF
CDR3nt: TGCGCCAGCAGCTCCTGGGTAGGAGGGGCTGGCTACACCTTC

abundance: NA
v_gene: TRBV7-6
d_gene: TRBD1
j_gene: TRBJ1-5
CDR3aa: CASSPISGQGGYQPQHF
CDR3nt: TGTGCCAGCAGCCCTATAAGTGGGCAGGGGGGTTATCAGCCCCAGCATTTT

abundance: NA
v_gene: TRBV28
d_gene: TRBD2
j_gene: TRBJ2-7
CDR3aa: CASSTVAGSSYEQYF
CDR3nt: TGTGCCAGCAGTACCGTAGCGGGGAGCTCCTACGAGCAGTACTTC

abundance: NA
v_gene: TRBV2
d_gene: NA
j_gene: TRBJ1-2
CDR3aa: CASSKETTGWSGYGYTF
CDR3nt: TGTGCCAGCAGTAAAGAAACCACAGGGTGGAGTGGGTATGGCTACACCTTC

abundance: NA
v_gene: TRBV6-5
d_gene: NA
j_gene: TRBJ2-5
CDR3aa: CASSRTRGRETQYF
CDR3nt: TGTGCCAGCAGCCGGACTAGGGGGCGGGAGACCCAGTACTTC

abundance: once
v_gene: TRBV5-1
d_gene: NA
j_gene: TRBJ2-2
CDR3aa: CASSLERWDTGELFF
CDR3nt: TGCGCCAGCAGCTTGGAGCGATGGGACACCGGGGAGCTGTTTTTT

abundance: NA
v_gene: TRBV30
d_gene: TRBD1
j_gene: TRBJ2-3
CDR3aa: CAWFRDSLTDTQYF
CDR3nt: TGTGCCTGGTTCCGGGACAGCCTCACAGATACGCAGTATTTT